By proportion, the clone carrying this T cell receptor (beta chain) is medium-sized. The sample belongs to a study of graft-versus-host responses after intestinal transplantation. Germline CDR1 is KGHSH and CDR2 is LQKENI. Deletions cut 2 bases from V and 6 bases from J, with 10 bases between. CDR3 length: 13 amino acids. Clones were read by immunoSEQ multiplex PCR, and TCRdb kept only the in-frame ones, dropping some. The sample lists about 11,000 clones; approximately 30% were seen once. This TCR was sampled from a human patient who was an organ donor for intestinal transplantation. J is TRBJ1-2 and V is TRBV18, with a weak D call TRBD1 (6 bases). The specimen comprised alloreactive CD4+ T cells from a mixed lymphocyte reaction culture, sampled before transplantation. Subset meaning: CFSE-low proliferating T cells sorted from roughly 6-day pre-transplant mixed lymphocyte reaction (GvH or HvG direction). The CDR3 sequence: CASSPSQGNGYTF. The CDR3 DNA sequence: TGTGCCAGCTCACCATCACAGGGAAATGGCTACACCTTC. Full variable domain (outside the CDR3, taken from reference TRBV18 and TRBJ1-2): NAGVMQNPRHLVRRRGQEARLRCSPMKGHSHVYWYRQLPEEGLKFMVYLQKENIIDESGMPKERFSAEFPKEGPSILRIQQVVRGDSAAYFCASSPSQGNGYTFGSGTRLTVV.